This TCR beta chain was identified in a study of T-cell memory formation after mild COVID-19. Whole-study findings and limits: Contracting CD8+ clones were enriched in EMRA, CD4+ mainly in CM and EM.

For this clonotype: What it binds is unknown.

V gave up 7 bases and J gave up 1 base, with 12 bases separating them. This CDR3 spans 14 amino acids. CDR1 SNHLY and CDR2 FYNNEI come from the germline V gene. TCRdb analysed the 5' RACE reads with MiXCR anew, one entry per CDR3 protein. The repertoire consists of 470,000 or so distinct CDR3 sequences, with 20% occurring once and the leading ten covering about 8.1%. The TCR originated in an adult woman who had mild COVID-19 (a few samples of this study predate the infection). Cell type and time point are not known. Specimen: PBMCs or a T cell subset sorted from them (not recorded which). The chain has TRBV2 and TRBJ2-3; maybe TRBD1 (6 bases). The CDR3 reads CASKRTEGTDTQYF. The CDR3 coding sequence is TGTGCCAGCAAAAGGACAGAAGGCACAGATACGCAGTATTTT.